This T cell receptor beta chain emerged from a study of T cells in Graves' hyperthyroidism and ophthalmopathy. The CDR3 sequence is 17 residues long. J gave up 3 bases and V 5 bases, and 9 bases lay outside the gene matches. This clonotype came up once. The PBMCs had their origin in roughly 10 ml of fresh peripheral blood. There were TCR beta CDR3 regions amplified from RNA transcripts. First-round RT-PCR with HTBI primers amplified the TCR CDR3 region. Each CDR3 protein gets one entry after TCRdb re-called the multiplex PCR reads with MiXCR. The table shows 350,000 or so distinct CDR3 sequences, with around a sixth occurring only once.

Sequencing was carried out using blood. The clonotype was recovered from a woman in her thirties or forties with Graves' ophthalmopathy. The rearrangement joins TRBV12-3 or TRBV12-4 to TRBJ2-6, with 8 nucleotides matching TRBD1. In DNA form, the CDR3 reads TGTGCCAGCAGTAGGGACAGGCTAACTGGTGGGGCCAACGTCCTGACTTTC. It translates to CASSRDRLTGGANVLTF.